This passage covers 24 T cell receptor beta chains from one sample sequenced in a study of T cell repertoires in cytomegalovirus infection. TCRdb reanalysed the reads using MiXCR and keeps one entry per CDR3 protein. The table includes about 450,000 distinct CDR3 sequences, approximately 32% detected once. The sample taken for sequencing was PBMCs. These receptor sequences come from a human donor in good health (CMV status not recorded). Some clones in this sample may be carry-over from other donors' samples.

This clonotype appeared many times. This rearrangement joins TRBV7-2 to TRBJ1-2; D unclear. Trimming removed 5 bases at V and 5 bases at J, with 12 bases between. The CDR3 runs 13 residues. CDR1 and CDR2 from the germline V gene are SGHTA and FQGNSA. Here the CDR3 reads CASSSSPLYGYTF. CDR3 nucleotide sequence: TGTGCCAGCAGCAGTAGCCCCCTTTATGGCTACACCTTC.

This clonotype was recorded a few times. This sequence joins TRBV7-9 and TRBJ2-1; 14 bases are shared with TRBD2. The junction had 2 bases not matched to a gene; V was cut back by 8 bases and J by 2 bases. CDR3 length: 15 amino acids. CDR1 is SEHNR and CDR2 is FQNEAQ in the germline V gene (reference sequence). For the CDR3, the DNA is TGTGCCAGCGCGGGACTAGCGGGGGCCTACAATGAGCAGTTCTTC. Translated: CASAGLAGAYNEQFF. The variable domain in full, completed from reference TRBV7-9 and TRBJ2-1, reads DTGVSQNPRHKITKRGQNVTFRCDPISEHNRLYWYRQTLGQGPEFLTYFQNEAQLEKSRLLSDRFSAERPKGSFSTLEIQRTEQGDSAMYLCASAGLAGAYNEQFFGPGTRLTVL.

This clonotype was counted between two and nine times. The junction differs from germline at one of its ends, possibly a read error. The chain combines TRBV6-1 with TRBJ2-3; 7 positions agree with TRBD1. The germline V gene encodes CDR1 MNHNS and CDR2 SASEGT. This CDR3 has 13 residues. The chain's CDR3 is CASRTGTADTQYF. In DNA, the CDR3 is TGTGCCAGCAGGACCGGGACAGCAGACACGCAGTATTTT.

There are many counts of this clonotype. The V gene is TRBV6-1, the J gene TRBJ1-2, with 8 bases aligning to TRBD1. This CDR3 contains 16 residues. The germline gives CDR1 MNHNS, CDR2 SASEGT. V lost 8 bases to trimming and J lost 6 bases; unmatched junction nucleotides: 17. For the CDR3, the DNA is TGTGCCAGCTACCCCCTTCGGGACAGGTTATATGATGGCTACACCTTC. Translation: CASYPLRDRLYDGYTF.

The J gene is TRBJ1-1, the V gene TRBV4-1; 10 positions agree with TRBD1. Germline trimming cut 3 bases from V and 4 bases from J; bases unmatched to any gene: 8. Germline-derived CDR1 and CDR2 are MGHRA and YSYEKL. This CDR3 is built from 16 residues. The CDR3 reads CASSHIATGGGTEAFF. For the CDR3, the DNA is TGCGCCAGCAGCCACATCGCGACAGGGGGCGGCACTGAAGCTTTCTTT.

This clonotype was counted between two and nine times. The CDR3 region has the DNA TGTGCCAGCAGCTTAGGGGGCAAGCTGGGGGATAGCAATCAGCCCCAGCATTTT. Amino acids: CASSLGGKLGDSNQPQHF. The V gene is TRBV7-9, the J gene TRBJ1-5; possible D gene TRBD1, 5 bases. V lost 1 base and J lost 0, with 16 bases in between. Looked up from germline, CDR1 is SEHNR and CDR2 is FQNEAQ (reference sequence). The CDR3 has 18 amino acids. Using reference TRBV7-9 and TRBJ1-5 for the parts outside the CDR3, the full variable domain is DTGVSQNPRHKITKRGQNVTFRCDPISEHNRLYWYRQTLGQGPEFLTYFQNEAQLEKSRLLSDRFSAERPKGSFSTLEIQRTEQGDSAMYLCASSLGGKLGDSNQPQHFGDGTRLSIL.

This clonotype was picked up many times. V is TRBV12-3 or TRBV12-4 and J is TRBJ2-7, with D perhaps TRBD2 (6 bases). V was cut by 5 bases and J by 6 bases, with 17 bases left in between. CDR3 size: 14 residues. The DNA for the CDR3 is TGTGCCAGCAGTAAGCCGGGACTCCCTGTCGAGCAGTACTTC. This encodes CASSKPGLPVEQYF.

V and J are TRBV11-2 and TRBJ1-1, with D maybe TRBD1 (6 bases). V gave up 5 bases and J gave up 6 bases, with 10 bases separating them. From germline, CDR1 is SGHAT and CDR2 FQNNGV. The CDR3 is 12 residues long. The CDR3 is CASSVPGAEAFF. CDR3 DNA: TGTGCCAGCAGCGTCCCAGGGGCTGAAGCTTTCTTT.

J is TRBJ2-1 and V is TRBV27; 7 bases match TRBD2. The CDR3 is made up of 15 amino acids. CDR1 and CDR2 (germline): MNHEY, SMNVEV (reference sequence). The J segment lost 7 bases and the V segment lost 5 bases, leaving 11 bases of the junction unmatched. The chain's CDR3 is CASSPFSGENNEQFF. The CDR3 DNA sequence: TGTGCCAGCAGTCCTTTCAGCGGGGAGAATAATGAGCAGTTCTTC.

J is TRBJ2-7 and V is TRBV23-1; 7 nucleotides agree with TRBD1. TRBV23-1 is assigned to the ORF class and has an uncertain function. This CDR3 spans 12 amino acids. V lost 8 bases, J lost 8 bases, and 9 bases stayed unmatched. The CDR3 coding sequence is TGCGCCAGCGGGACAGACCCTACGCAGCAGTACTTC. Translating it yields CASGTDPTQQYF.

In its sample, this clonotype was seen a few times. The J gene is TRBJ2-2, the V gene TRBV12-3 or TRBV12-4, with TRBD1 matching over 8 bases. V lost 8 bases and J lost 3; bases outside the gene matches: 5. The CDR3 loop spans 14 amino acids. CDR3 sequence (DNA): TGTGCCAGCCTCCCAGGGGGCTACACCGGGGAGCTGTTTTTT. Residues: CASLPGGYTGELFF.

Concerning this clonotype itself: At one of its ends the junction is not consistent with the germline gene, which may arise from a read error. J is TRBJ2-2 and V is TRBV4-1; 10 bases agree with TRBD2. The CDR3 spans 17 residues. Looked up from germline, CDR1 is MGHRA and CDR2 is YSYEKL. This CDR3 is CASSREGSGGADVELVF. In nucleotides, the CDR3 is TGCGCCAGCAGCCGTGAAGGGAGCGGGGGGGCCGACGTGGAGCTGGTTTTT.

This chain joins TRBV7-2 and TRBJ2-7, with 11 positions matching TRBD2. V was clipped by 0 bases and J by 4 bases; unmatched bases: 8. This CDR3 is built from 17 residues. CDR1 and CDR2 from the germline V gene are SGHTA and FQGNSA. CDR3 nucleotides: TGTGCCAGCAGCTTAGCGCGGCTAGCGGGGGGCCCATACGAGCAGTACTTC. Translated: CASSLARLAGGPYEQYF. The full variable domain, rest sourced from reference TRBV7-2 and TRBJ2-7, is GAGVSQSPSNKVTEKGKDVELRCDPISGHTALYWYRQSLGQGLEFLIYFQGNSAPDKSGLPSDRFSAERTGGSVSTLTIQRTQQEDSAVYLCASSLARLAGGPYEQYFGPGTRLTVT.

This clonotype came up many times. The genes are TRBV7-9 and TRBJ2-5, with 7 nucleotides matching TRBD2. Germline V gives CDR1 SEHNR, CDR2 FQNEAQ (reference sequence). The CDR3 has 15 amino acids. V lost 5 bases to trimming and J lost 5 bases; unmatched junction nucleotides: 11. CDR3 bases: TGTGCCAGCAGCCCCACCGGGACTACAAGGGAGACCCAGTACTTC. The encoded protein is CASSPTGTTRETQYF.

This clonotype was seen many times. In DNA, the CDR3 is TGTGCCAGCAGCTCCGACAGGGCGAACACTGAAGCTTTCTTT. It specifies CASSSDRANTEAFF. This rearrangement joins TRBV7-9 to TRBJ1-1; 7 nucleotides agree with TRBD1. Germline values: CDR1 SEHNR, CDR2 FQNEAQ (reference sequence). V dropped 4 bases and J dropped 1; count of bases not matched to a gene: 3. The CDR3 is 14 residues long.

The rearrangement uses TRBV20-1 and TRBJ2-5, with a possible D match to TRBD2 (6 bases). The V gene lost 2 bases and the J gene lost 1 base, with 14 bases spanning the gap. Per germline, CDR1 DFQATT and CDR2 SNEGSKA (reference sequence). The CDR3 sequence is 15 residues long. Here the CDR3 reads CSARLKGTAQETQYF. DNA for the CDR3: TGCAGTGCTAGACTTAAAGGGACTGCCCAAGAGACCCAGTACTTC.

This clonotype appeared many times. Germline and junction disagree at one end, which may indicate a read error. This chain connects TRBV7-3 to TRBJ2-3, with 8 positions matching TRBD2. CDR3 length: 13 residues. Germline CDR1 SGHTA, CDR2 FQGTGA. The CDR3 DNA reads as TGTGCCAGCAGCCTAACTAGCGGAGATACGCAGTATTTT. Translating it yields CASSLTSGDTQYF.

The chain employs TRBV5-4 and TRBJ1-2; D may be TRBD1 (5 bases). The CDR3 is made up of 15 amino acids. V was shortened by 3 bases and J by 6 bases, with 18 bases between the two germline ends. CDR1 and CDR2 (germline): SGHNT, YYREEE (reference sequence). The CDR3 sequence is CASSSRGERFHGYTF. The CDR3 DNA is TGTGCCAGCAGCTCGCGGGGGGAACGGTTCCATGGCTACACCTTC.

This clonotype was counted ten times or more. This chain uses TRBV7-2 with TRBJ1-4; D is unresolved. With 4 bases removed from V and 3 bases from J, the gap between germline ends came to 12 bases. Germline CDR1 and CDR2: SGHTA and FQGNSA. The CDR3 consists of 15 residues. CDR3 nucleotides: TGTGCCAGCAGCTCGCTCGAGGGTGCTAATGAAAAACTGTTTTTT. Its translation: CASSSLEGANEKLFF. The entire variable domain, with the rest obtained from reference TRBV7-2 and TRBJ1-4, is as follows: GAGVSQSPSNKVTEKGKDVELRCDPISGHTALYWYRQSLGQGLEFLIYFQGNSAPDKSGLPSDRFSAERTGGSVSTLTIQRTQQEDSAVYLCASSSLEGANEKLFFGSGTQLSVL.

V and J are TRBV7-9 and TRBJ2-7; D unclear. V lost 5 bases and J 4 bases, leaving 9 bases between the germline ends. This CDR3 comprises 12 residues. Germline V gene data show CDR1 as SEHNR and CDR2 as FQNEAQ (reference sequence). CDR3 protein: CASSPLHYEQYF. CDR3 coding DNA: TGTGCCAGCAGCCCCCTCCATTACGAGCAGTACTTC.

The chain has TRBV6-2 or TRBV6-3 and TRBJ2-5; no firm D call. Germline V gives CDR1 MNHEY, CDR2 SVGEGT. This CDR3 spans 12 amino acids. V lost 9 bases to trimming and J lost 0 bases, with 8 bases between them. This CDR3 is CASSGHQETQYF. The CDR3 DNA sequence: TGTGCCAGTTCCGGGCACCAAGAGACCCAGTACTTC.

The chain employs TRBV28 and TRBJ1-2, with 10 bases fitting TRBD1. Looked up from germline, CDR1 is MDHEN and CDR2 is SYDVKM. The CDR3 has 17 residues. V was pared by 5 bases and J by 0 bases, with 9 bases of the junction left unmatched. DNA of the CDR3: TGTGCCAGCAGTCTCCTGGGACAGGGGAGAGCTAACTATGGCTACACCTTC. Translated: CASSLLGQGRANYGYTF.

This clonotype has just a few counts. CDR3 sequence reads: CASSRGQAIGDYGYTF. For the CDR3, the DNA is TGTGCCAGCAGCCGGGGACAGGCCATCGGGGACTATGGCTACACCTTC. J is TRBJ1-2 and V is TRBV5-4, with 8 nucleotides matching TRBD1. The ends lost 4 bases at V and 3 bases at J; junction bases unmatched: 11. CDR1 is SGHNT, CDR2 YYREEE, per germline (reference sequence). The CDR3 is 16 amino acids.

This chain links TRBV19 with TRBJ1-2; D possibly corresponds to TRBD1 (5 bases). Germline CDR1 reads LNHDA; CDR2 reads SQIVND (reference sequence). Trimming took off 3 bases at V and 0 bases at J, with 11 bases between the two ends. The CDR3 is made up of 15 amino acids. The CDR3 loop is CASSILGRANYGYTF. The CDR3 coding sequence is TGTGCCAGTAGTATTTTGGGCAGGGCTAACTATGGCTACACCTTC. The complete variable domain, with remaining parts taken from reference TRBV19 and TRBJ1-2, reads DGGITQSPKYLFRKEGQNVTLSCEQNLNHDAMYWYRQDPGQGLRLIYYSQIVNDFQKGDIAEGYSVSREKKESFPLTVTSAQKNPTAFYLCASSILGRANYGYTFGSGTRLTVV.